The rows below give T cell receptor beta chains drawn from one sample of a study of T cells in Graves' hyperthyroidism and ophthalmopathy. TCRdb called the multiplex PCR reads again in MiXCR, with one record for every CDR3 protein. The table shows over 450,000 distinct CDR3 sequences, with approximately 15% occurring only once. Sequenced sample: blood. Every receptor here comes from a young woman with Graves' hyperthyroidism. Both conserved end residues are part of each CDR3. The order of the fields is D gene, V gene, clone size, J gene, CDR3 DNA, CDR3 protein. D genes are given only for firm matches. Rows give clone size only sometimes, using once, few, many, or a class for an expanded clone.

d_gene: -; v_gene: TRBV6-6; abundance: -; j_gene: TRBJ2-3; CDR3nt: TGTGCCAACAGTTACTCGACAGCGAACACAGATACGCAGTATTTT; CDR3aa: CANSYSTANTDTQYF
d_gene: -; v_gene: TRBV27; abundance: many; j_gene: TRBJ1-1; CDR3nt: TGTGCCAGCAGGCACAGGTCCGGAGGGACTGAAGCTTTCTTT; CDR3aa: CASRHRSGGTEAFF
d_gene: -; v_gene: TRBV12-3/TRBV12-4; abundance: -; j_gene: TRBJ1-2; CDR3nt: TGTGCCAGCAGTTTAGGTCTAGTAGGGACCTATGGCTACACCTTC; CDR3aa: CASSLGLVGTYGYTF
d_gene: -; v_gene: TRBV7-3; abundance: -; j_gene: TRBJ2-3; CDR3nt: TGTGCCAGCAGTTCCCGAGCCTTAACAGATACGCAGTATTTT; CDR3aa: CASSSRALTDTQYF
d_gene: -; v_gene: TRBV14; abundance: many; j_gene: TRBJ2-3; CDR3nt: TGTGCCAGCAGCCGGACAGCAAATACGCAGTATTTT; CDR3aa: CASSRTANTQYF
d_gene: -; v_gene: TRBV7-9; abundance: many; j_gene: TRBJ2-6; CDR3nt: TGTGCCAGCAGCCCCGCGGACTCTGGGGCCAACGTCCTGACTTTC; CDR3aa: CASSPADSGANVLTF
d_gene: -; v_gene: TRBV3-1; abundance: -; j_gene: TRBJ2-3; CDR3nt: TGTGCCAGCAGCCAAGTTGCTAGCGTTCTAGATACGCAGTATTTT; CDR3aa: CASSQVASVLDTQYF
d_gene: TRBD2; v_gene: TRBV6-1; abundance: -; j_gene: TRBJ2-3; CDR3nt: TGTGCCAGCACTAGCGGCTTCACAGATACGCAGTATTTT; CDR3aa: CASTSGFTDTQYF
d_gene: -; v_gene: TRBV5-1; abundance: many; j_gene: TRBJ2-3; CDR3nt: TGCGCCAGCAGTAAGGGGGAAACAGATACGCAGTATTTT; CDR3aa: CASSKGETDTQYF
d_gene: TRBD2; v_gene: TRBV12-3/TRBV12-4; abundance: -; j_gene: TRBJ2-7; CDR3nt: TGTGCCAGCAGTTCCCAATTGGGGACTAGCGGGAGGGCCTCCGAGCAGTACTTC; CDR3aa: CASSSQLGTSGRASEQYF
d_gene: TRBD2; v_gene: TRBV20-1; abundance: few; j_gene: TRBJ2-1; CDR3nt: TGCAGTGCGCAAACCGGGACTAGCGTACCTGAGCAGTTCTTC; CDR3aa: CSAQTGTSVPEQFF
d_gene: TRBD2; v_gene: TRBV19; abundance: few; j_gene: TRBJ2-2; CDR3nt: TGTGCCAGTAAGAGGGGACTAGCGGTGGGGACCGGGGAGCTGTTTTTT; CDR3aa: CASKRGLAVGTGELFF
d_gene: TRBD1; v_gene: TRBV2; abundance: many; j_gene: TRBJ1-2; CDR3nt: TGTGCCAGCAATGACAGGGGGGAGGGAGGCTACACCTTC; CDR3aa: CASNDRGEGGYTF
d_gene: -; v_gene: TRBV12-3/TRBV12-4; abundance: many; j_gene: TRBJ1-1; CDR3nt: TGTGCCAGCAGTTTAGACAAAATGAACACTGAAGCTTTCTTT; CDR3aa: CASSLDKMNTEAFF
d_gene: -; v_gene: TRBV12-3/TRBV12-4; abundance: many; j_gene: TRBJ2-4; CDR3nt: TGTGCCAGCAGCCCCCGGAGGGCCAAAAACATTCAGTACTTC; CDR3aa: CASSPRRAKNIQYF
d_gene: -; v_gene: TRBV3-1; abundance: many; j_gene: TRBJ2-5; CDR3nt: TGTGCCAGCAGCCAAGAAGGTTGGGCTGGGGAGACCCAGTACTTC; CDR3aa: CASSQEGWAGETQYF